The 30 T cell receptor beta chains presented below share a single source sample, sequenced in a study of blood T cells in healthy people across ages. A second PCR of roughly 6 to 12 cycles used a sample-barcoded 5' primer and a J-beta primer mix. Each CDR3 protein is one row after TCRdb ran MiXCR on the 5' RACE reads. The repertoire consists of about 930,000 distinct CDR3 sequences, with 25% to 30% occurring once and the leading ten covering roughly 10%. This sample was also put to use in a study of T cells of mothers and their children.

The sample taken for sequencing was blood. The receptors were sampled from a woman in her thirties or forties in good health.

V usage is TRBV19 and J usage is TRBJ2-1, with D possibly TRBD2 on 5 matching bases. Germline V gene sequence: CDR1 LNHDA, CDR2 SQIVND (reference sequence). This CDR3 has 13 amino acids. Trimming shortened V by 1 base and J by 4 bases, and 5 bases separated the two germline ends. Here the CDR3 DNA reads TGTGCCAGTAGTATAGGAGGGTACAATGAGCAGTTCTTC. Translating gives CASSIGGYNEQFF.

Only one count was recorded for this clonotype. V is TRBV13 and J is TRBJ2-7; 7 bases fit TRBD2. Germline V gene lookup returns CDR1 PRHDT and CDR2 FYEKMQ (reference sequence). This CDR3 comprises 16 residues. V was pared by 5 bases and J by 2 bases, with 12 bases of the junction left unmatched. CDR3 bases: TGTGCCAGCAGCCCGTCTTGGGAGGGAGGCCCCTACGAGCAGTACTTC. Translating gives CASSPSWEGGPYEQYF.

The V and J genes are TRBV13 and TRBJ2-5, with D unresolved. Germline V gene lookup returns CDR1 PRHDT and CDR2 FYEKMQ (reference sequence). The CDR3 sequence is 15 residues long. The V end lost 2 bases, the J end lost 4 bases, and 14 bases lay between the germline ends. CDR3 sequence reads: CASSLYRVSLETQYF. CDR3 nucleotide sequence: TGTGCCAGCAGCTTATATAGGGTTTCCTTAGAGACCCAGTACTTC.

This chain connects TRBV11-2 to TRBJ2-5, with D uncertain. The closer fit of TRBJ2-7 to the DNA end suggests the J call may be wrong. The CDR3 contains 12 residues. Germline lookup yields CDR1 SGHAT and CDR2 FQNNGV. CDR3 region: CASSPVSREQYF. The CDR3 nucleotides read TGTGCCAGCAGCCCCGTGAGCCGCGAGCAGTACTTC.

V gene TRBV7-9 combines with J gene TRBJ1-4, with D possibly matching TRBD1 (5 bases). V shed 0 bases and J shed 8 bases, with 10 bases lying between them. The CDR3 runs to 14 residues. Germline V gives CDR1 SEHNR, CDR2 FQNEAQ (reference sequence). The CDR3 is CASSLAGAQEKLFF. The CDR3 coding sequence is TGTGCCAGCAGCTTAGCAGGGGCACAGGAAAAACTGTTTTTT.

The genes are TRBV7-3 and TRBJ2-2, with D maybe TRBD1 (5 bases). Germline V CDR1 and CDR2: SGHTA, FQGTGA. The CDR3 has 13 amino acids. Trimming left V 5 bases short and J 3 bases short, with 7 bases between. The CDR3 DNA sequence: TGTGCCAGCAGCCTGACAGACACCGGGGAGCTGTTTTTT. This encodes CASSLTDTGELFF.

The DNA of the CDR3 is TGTGCCAGCAGGAGGGGGGGGGCAGTCGCTAACTATGGCTACACCTTC. Its translation: CASRRGGAVANYGYTF. The chain recombines TRBV27 with TRBJ1-2, with D perhaps TRBD1 (6 bases). CDR3 length equals 16 residues. V lost 6 bases to trimming and J lost 0 bases, with 17 bases between them. CDR1 is MNHEY and CDR2 is SMNVEV in the germline V gene (reference sequence).

On this clonotype: A clone one base away is much larger, so this may be a read error. The chain's CDR3 is CASSPRGGRVYYGYTF. DNA for the CDR3: TGTGCCAGCAGCCCCCGCGGGGGGCGAGTTTACTATGGCTACACCTTC. The rearrangement links TRBV7-9 to TRBJ1-2; TRBD1 might be the D (6 bases). V lost 5 bases to trimming and J lost 3 bases, with 19 bases between them. The CDR3 extends over 16 amino acids. Germline V gene sequence: CDR1 SEHNR, CDR2 FQNEAQ (reference sequence).

In regard to this clonotype: A read error may be the cause here, since a much bigger clone is one base away. This chain links TRBV7-3 with TRBJ2-7; 7 bases align to TRBD1. Germline CDR1 is SGHTA and CDR2 is FQGTGA. This CDR3 spans 15 amino acids. The DNA of the CDR3 is TGTGCCAGCAGCTTCGGACAGGCAGTCTCCTACGAGCGGTACTTC. This codes for CASSFGQAVSYERYF.

The rearrangement links TRBV11-2 to TRBJ2-2; TRBD1 aligns across 10 bases. The CDR3 loop spans 15 amino acids. V trimming: 6 bases; J trimming: 6 bases; junction bases outside the gene matches: 7. The germline V gene has CDR1 SGHAT and CDR2 FQNNGV. CDR3 in amino acids: CASRRTGGFAGELFF. The CDR3 DNA is TGTGCCAGCAGAAGGACAGGGGGATTCGCCGGGGAGCTGTTTTTT.

The chain uses TRBV11-2 and TRBJ1-3, with no clear D. This CDR3 spans 16 amino acids. Trimming removed 0 bases from V and 0 bases from J, with 9 bases in between. CDR1 is SGHAT and CDR2 is FQNNGV in the germline V gene. The CDR3 DNA sequence: TGTGCCAGCAGCTTAGAGGTACTGCCCTCTGGAAACACCATATATTTT. Protein product: CASSLEVLPSGNTIYF.

A few counts support this clonotype. V gene TRBV5-1 combines with J gene TRBJ1-1, with a weak D call TRBD1 (6 bases). Trimming shortened V by 2 bases and J by 1 base, and 15 bases separated the two germline ends. The CDR3 runs to 16 residues. Germline CDR1 and CDR2: SGHRS and YFSETQ. Here the CDR3 DNA reads TGCGCCAGCAGCTTCCAGCCGGGGGCGCAGAACACTGAAGCTTTCTTT. Amino acids: CASSFQPGAQNTEAFF.

V gene TRBV5-1 combines with J gene TRBJ2-7; 9 bases match TRBD1. Trimming removed 6 bases from V and 4 bases from J; junction bases left unmatched: 8. Germline assignment: CDR1 SGHRS and CDR2 YFSETQ. The length of the CDR3 is 14 residues. The CDR3 sequence is CASTRDRVIYEQYF. CDR3 DNA sequence: TGCGCCAGCACCCGGGACAGGGTGATTTACGAGCAGTACTTC.

The chain is built from TRBV11-2 and TRBJ2-6; D might be TRBD2 (6 bases). Germline loops: CDR1 SGHAT, CDR2 FQNNGV. CDR3 size: 16 residues. Deletions cut 2 bases from V and 2 bases from J, with 10 bases between. This chain's CDR3 is CASSLTGVPGANVLTF. The CDR3 DNA reads as TGTGCCAGCAGCTTAACGGGGGTCCCTGGGGCCAACGTCCTGACTTTC.

Details on this clonotype: A read error may be the cause here, since a much bigger clone is one base away. The CDR3 region is CASSLEAVGTDTQYF. As DNA, the CDR3 is TGTGCCAGCAGCTTAGAAGCGGTGGGCACAGATACGCAGTATTTT. V usage is TRBV13 and J usage is TRBJ2-3, with D maybe TRBD2 (5 bases). The V end was cut by 1 base, the J end by 1 base, with 9 bases between. The CDR3 is 15 residues long. Germline assignment: CDR1 PRHDT and CDR2 FYEKMQ (reference sequence).

This clonotype was detected many times. V gene TRBV5-1 combines with J gene TRBJ2-7; maybe TRBD2 (6 bases). The germline gives CDR1 SGHRS, CDR2 YFSETQ. This CDR3 has 14 residues. Trimming shortened V by 6 bases and J by 7 bases, and 20 bases separated the two germline ends. CDR3 residues: CASNPGHPEGEQYF. CDR3 in DNA: TGCGCCAGCAACCCCGGACACCCGGAGGGGGAGCAGTACTTC. The full variable domain, completed using reference TRBV5-1 and TRBJ2-7, is KAGVTQTPRYLIKTRGQQVTLSCSPISGHRSVSWYQQTPGQGLQFLFEYFSETQRNKGNFPGRFSGRQFSNSRSEMNVSTLELGDSALYLCASNPGHPEGEQYFGPGTRLTVT.

This clonotype was seen ten or more times. The chain couples TRBV7-9 to TRBJ2-3; TRBD2 is a possible D gene (5 bases). CDR3 size: 15 residues. CDR1 is SEHNR and CDR2 is FQNEAQ in the germline V gene (reference sequence). Between the trimmed V and J ends, which lost 5 bases and 2 bases, there was a span of 14 bases. CDR3 nucleotide sequence: TGTGCCAGCAGCCCAAGAGGGCACAACACAGATACGCAGTATTTT. Translating gives CASSPRGHNTDTQYF.

This clonotype was observed at least ten times. Here the CDR3 DNA reads TGTGCCAGCAGTAGAAAAAGCGGGGCTAATTCACCCCTCCACTTT. Translating it yields CASSRKSGANSPLHF. J is TRBJ1-6 and V is TRBV6-5; a weak D match, TRBD1 (5 bases). Germline CDR1 is MNHEY and CDR2 is SVGAGI. The CDR3 totals 15 residues. Trimming shortened V by 5 bases and J by 6 bases, and 14 bases separated the two germline ends.

The chain joins TRBV6-6 to TRBJ2-7; no clear D. Germline V lookup: CDR1 MNHNY, CDR2 SVGAGI (reference sequence). The CDR3 sequence is 13 residues long. V was shortened by 10 bases and J by 2 bases, with 15 bases between the two germline ends. CDR3 in DNA: TGTGCCACTGGAAAAGGGTTGGCCTACGAGCAGTACTTC. This sequence encodes CATGKGLAYEQYF.

This clonotype was counted a few times. J is TRBJ2-7 and V is TRBV4-1; 8 nucleotides match TRBD2. CDR1 is MGHRA and CDR2 is YSYEKL in the germline V gene. This CDR3 contains 16 residues. V was clipped by 7 bases and J by 2 bases; unmatched bases: 13. The chain's CDR3 is CASTAGAAGGPYEQYF. The CDR3 nucleotides read TGCGCCAGCACTGCTGGAGCGGCGGGAGGTCCCTACGAGCAGTACTTC.

The chain is built from TRBV28 and TRBJ1-1, with D tentatively TRBD1 (5 bases). Trimming left V 6 bases short and J 10 bases short, with 21 bases between. CDR1 and CDR2 from the germline V gene are MDHEN and SYDVKM. The CDR3 loop spans 14 amino acids. CDR3 sequence: CASRGHGGSIRAFF. The CDR3 nucleotides are TGTGCCAGCAGGGGGCACGGGGGGTCAATCAGAGCTTTCTTT.

The CDR3: CASSQDRRGLNQPQHF. The CDR3 DNA reads TGCGCCAGCAGCCAAGATCGGAGGGGTCTAAATCAGCCCCAGCATTTT. The J gene is TRBJ1-5, the V gene TRBV4-3, with TRBD1 as a possible D gene (5 bases). Trimming stripped 0 bases from V and 4 bases from J, with 13 bases between. The CDR3 is 16 residues long. CDR1 LGHNA and CDR2 YSLEER come from the germline V gene.

J is TRBJ2-3 and V is TRBV18; 8 bases align to TRBD1. Germline CDR1 and CDR2: KGHSH and LQKENI. The J segment lost 3 bases and the V segment lost 5 bases, leaving 7 bases of the junction unmatched. This CDR3 contains 15 residues. CDR3 DNA: TGTGCCAGCTCAGCAGGGGGCTATGGAACAGATACGCAGTATTTT. This gives the protein CASSAGGYGTDTQYF.

This clonotype was observed a few times. CDR3 bases: TGTGCCAGCAGCCCGGGACATAAGAACACTGAAGCTTTCTTT. Encoded protein: CASSPGHKNTEAFF. The chain recombines TRBV12-3 or TRBV12-4 with TRBJ1-1; the D gene is possibly TRBD1 (6 bases). The germline V and J ends were trimmed by 6 bases and 1 base, with 12 bases remaining between them. The CDR3 has 14 residues.

To note about this clonotype: One base away lies a much larger clone, so this may be a sequencing read error. The chain joins TRBV11-2 to TRBJ2-5; D is ambiguous. The CDR3 totals 14 residues. Germline V gene lookup returns CDR1 SGHAT and CDR2 FQNNGV. The CDR3 bases are TGTGCCAGCAGCCCGCGGACCTTCCAAGGGACCCAGTACTTC. Encoded protein: CASSPRTFQGTQYF.

The sample holds a few counts of this clonotype. V gene TRBV7-8 combines with J gene TRBJ1-4; no clear D. CDR1 is SGHVS and CDR2 is FQNEAQ in the germline V gene. V was shortened by 1 base and J by 8 bases, with 26 bases between the two germline ends. The CDR3 spans 19 residues. CDR3 protein: CASSLVIPQGGGNLEKLFF. The CDR3 nucleotides read TGTGCCAGCAGCTTAGTTATCCCTCAAGGAGGAGGGAATCTAGAAAAACTGTTTTTT.

The chain is built from TRBV5-1 and TRBJ2-1; the match to TRBD2 covers 14 bases. The CDR3 sequence is 17 residues long. Germline lookup yields CDR1 SGHRS and CDR2 YFSETQ. The V and J ends lost 4 bases and 0 bases, in that order; junction bases with no gene match: 3. CDR3 nucleotide sequence: TGCGCCAGCAGCGGGACTAGCGGGGGTCGCTCCTACAATGAGCAGTTCTTC. It codes for CASSGTSGGRSYNEQFF.

This clonotype is a singleton in its sample. The chain carries TRBV20-1 and TRBJ2-3; D might be TRBD1 (6 bases). The germline V and J ends were trimmed by 0 bases and 6 bases, with 16 bases remaining between them. Germline V gene sequence: CDR1 DFQATT, CDR2 SNEGSKA (reference sequence). CDR3 length equals 15 residues. The CDR3 spells CSARDGAGAMDTQYF. CDR3 bases: TGCAGTGCTAGAGACGGGGCAGGGGCAATGGATACGCAGTATTTT.

Here the CDR3 reads CSADTPSGGNNEQFF. In DNA form, the CDR3 reads TGCAGTGCTGACACCCCTAGCGGGGGGAACAATGAGCAGTTCTTC. The chain employs TRBV20-1 and TRBJ2-1, with 11 nucleotides matching TRBD2. Germline CDR1 reads DFQATT; CDR2 reads SNEGSKA (reference sequence). The junction had 8 bases not matched to a gene; V was cut back by 5 bases and J by 5 bases. The CDR3 extends over 15 amino acids.

With regard to this clonotype: A read error is possible here, since a much larger clone lies one base away. The V gene is TRBV6-2 or TRBV6-3, the J gene TRBJ2-1, with 9 bases matching TRBD2. The CDR3 loop spans 16 amino acids. Germline assignment: CDR1 MNHEY and CDR2 SVGEGT. The DNA for the CDR3 is TGTGCCAGCAGTTACAACCTAGCGGGGAACTACAATGAGCCGTTCTTC. Translated: CASSYNLAGNYNEPFF.